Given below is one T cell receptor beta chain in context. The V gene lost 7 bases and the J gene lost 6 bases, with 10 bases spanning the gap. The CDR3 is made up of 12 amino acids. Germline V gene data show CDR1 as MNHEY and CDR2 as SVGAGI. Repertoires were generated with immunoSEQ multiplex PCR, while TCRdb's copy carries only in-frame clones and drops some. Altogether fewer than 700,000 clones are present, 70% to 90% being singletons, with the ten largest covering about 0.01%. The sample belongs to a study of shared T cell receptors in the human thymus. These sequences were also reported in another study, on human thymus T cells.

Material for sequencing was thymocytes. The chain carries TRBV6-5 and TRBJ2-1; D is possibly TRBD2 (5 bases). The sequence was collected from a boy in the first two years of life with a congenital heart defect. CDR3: CASTSSRNEQFF. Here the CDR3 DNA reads TGTGCCAGCACCTCTAGCCGCAATGAGCAGTTCTTC.